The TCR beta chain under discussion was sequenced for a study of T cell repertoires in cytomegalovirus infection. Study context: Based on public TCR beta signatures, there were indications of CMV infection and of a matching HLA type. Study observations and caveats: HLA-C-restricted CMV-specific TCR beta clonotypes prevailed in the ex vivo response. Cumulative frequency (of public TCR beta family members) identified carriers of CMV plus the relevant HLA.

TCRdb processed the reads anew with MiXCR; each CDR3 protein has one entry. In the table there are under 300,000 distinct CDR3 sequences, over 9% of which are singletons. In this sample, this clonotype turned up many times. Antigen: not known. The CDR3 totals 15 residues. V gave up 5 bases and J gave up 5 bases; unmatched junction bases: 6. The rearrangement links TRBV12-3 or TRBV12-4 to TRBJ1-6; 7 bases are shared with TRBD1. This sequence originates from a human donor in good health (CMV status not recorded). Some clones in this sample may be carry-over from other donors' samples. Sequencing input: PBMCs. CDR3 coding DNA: TGTGCCAGCAGTCTCTCGGGACAGAATAATTCACCCCTCCACTTT. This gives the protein CASSLSGQNNSPLHF.